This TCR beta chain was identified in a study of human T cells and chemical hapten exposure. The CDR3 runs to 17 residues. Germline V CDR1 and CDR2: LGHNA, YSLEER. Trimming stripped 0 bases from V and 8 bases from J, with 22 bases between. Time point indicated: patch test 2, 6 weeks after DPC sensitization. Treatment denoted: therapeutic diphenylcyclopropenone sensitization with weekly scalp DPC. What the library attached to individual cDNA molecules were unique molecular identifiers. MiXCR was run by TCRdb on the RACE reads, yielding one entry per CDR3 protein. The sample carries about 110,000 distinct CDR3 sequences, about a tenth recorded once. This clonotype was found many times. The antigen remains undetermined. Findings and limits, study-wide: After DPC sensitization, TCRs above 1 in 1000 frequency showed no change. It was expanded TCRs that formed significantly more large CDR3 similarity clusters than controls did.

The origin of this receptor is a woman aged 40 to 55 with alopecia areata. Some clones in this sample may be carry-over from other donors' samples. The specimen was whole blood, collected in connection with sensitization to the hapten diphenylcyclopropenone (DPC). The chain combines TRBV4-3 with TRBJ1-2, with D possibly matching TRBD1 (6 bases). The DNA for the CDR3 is TGCGCCAGCAGCCAAGATAGGGCAGGGGCCCTCAGAGGGGGCTACACCTTC. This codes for CASSQDRAGALRGGYTF.